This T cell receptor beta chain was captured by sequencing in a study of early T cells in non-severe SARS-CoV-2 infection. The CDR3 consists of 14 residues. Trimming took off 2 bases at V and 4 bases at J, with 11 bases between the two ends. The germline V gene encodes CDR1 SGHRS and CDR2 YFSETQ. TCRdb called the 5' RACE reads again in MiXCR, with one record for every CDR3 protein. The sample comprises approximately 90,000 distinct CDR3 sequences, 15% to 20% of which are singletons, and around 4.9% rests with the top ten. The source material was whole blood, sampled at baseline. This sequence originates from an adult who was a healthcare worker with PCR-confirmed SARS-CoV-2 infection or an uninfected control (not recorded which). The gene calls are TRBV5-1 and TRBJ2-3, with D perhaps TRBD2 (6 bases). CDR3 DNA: TGCGCCAGCAGCTTCTCAGGGAGGTCAGATACGCAGTATTTT. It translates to CASSFSGRSDTQYF.